These 9 T cell receptor beta chains originate from one sample sequenced in a study of T cells in Graves' hyperthyroidism and ophthalmopathy. What was amplified from RNA transcripts were TCR beta CDR3 regions. The TCR CDR3 was amplified in a first-round RT-PCR using the HTBI primer set. TCRdb passed the multiplex PCR reads through MiXCR, listing each CDR3 protein once. The sample lists some 600,000 distinct CDR3 sequences; about half were seen once. The sample taken for sequencing was peripheral blood or thyroid tissue (not recorded which). All receptors come from a woman in her late teens or twenties with Graves' hyperthyroidism.

V gene TRBV29-1 combines with J gene TRBJ2-2, with TRBD2 identical over 7 bases. Germline-derived CDR1 and CDR2 are SQVTM and ANQGSEA. CDR3 length: 14 amino acids. V trimming: 8 bases; J trimming: 1 base; junction bases outside the gene matches: 7. For the CDR3, the DNA is TGCAGCTTAGCCCCTAGCGGGAACACCGGGGAGCTGTTTTTT. Residues: CSLAPSGNTGELFF.

Only one count was recorded for this clonotype. V is TRBV10-3 and J is TRBJ1-1; D gene unclear. This CDR3 region has 13 residues. Germline V CDR1 and CDR2: ENHRY, SYGVKD. Trimming removed 5 bases at V and 1 base at J, with 8 bases between. For the CDR3, the DNA is TGTGCCATCAGTCAGGCGACGAACACTGAAGCTTTCTTT. This translates into CAISQATNTEAFF.

This clonotype was observed a handful of times. The rearrangement joins TRBV7-9 to TRBJ2-5; the D is unclear. The end of the DNA aligns better with TRBJ2-7, so the J call may be wrong. Per germline, CDR1 SEHNR and CDR2 FQNEAQ (reference sequence). The CDR3 covers 13 residues. The CDR3 protein is CASSRDKNYEQYF. The DNA for the CDR3 is TGTGCCAGCAGCCGCGACAAGAACTACGAGCAGTACTTC.

Only a few counts were recorded for this clonotype. The J gene is TRBJ1-2, the V gene TRBV10-3; D gene uncertain. The germline V and J ends were trimmed by 0 bases and 8 bases, with 7 bases remaining between them. The CDR3 covers 12 residues. Germline loops: CDR1 ENHRY, CDR2 SYGVKD. The CDR3 spells CAISESMEGYTF. CDR3 bases: TGTGCCATCAGTGAGTCGATGGAGGGCTACACCTTC.

V is TRBV7-9 and J is TRBJ2-5; D call uncertain. The CDR3 is 8 amino acids. Deletions cut 9 bases from V and 5 bases from J, with 1 base between. Germline-derived CDR1 and CDR2 are SEHNR and FQNEAQ (reference sequence). CDR3 sequence (DNA): TGTGCCAGGGAGACCCAGTACTTC. Protein: CARETQYF.

This sequence joins TRBV7-2 and TRBJ2-5; D is tentatively TRBD1 or TRBD2 (5 bases each). Germline values: CDR1 SGHTA, CDR2 FQGNSA. The germline V and J ends were trimmed by 6 bases and 6 bases, with 11 bases remaining between them. The CDR3 spans 12 residues. CDR3 in amino acids: CASSDGTKTQYF. As DNA, the CDR3 is TGTGCCAGCAGTGACGGGACGAAGACCCAGTACTTC.

The genes are TRBV5-1 and TRBJ2-2; D perhaps matches TRBD1 (5 bases). V lost 4 bases and J 0 bases, leaving 16 bases between the germline ends. From germline, CDR1 is SGHRS and CDR2 YFSETQ. This CDR3 is built from 17 residues. The CDR3 here is CASSPAGHPANTGELFF. The CDR3 DNA reads TGCGCCAGCAGCCCCGCTGGACACCCTGCGAACACCGGGGAGCTGTTTTTT.

This clonotype was detected ten times or more. This rearrangement joins TRBV6-1 to TRBJ2-2, with TRBD2 identical over 7 bases. Looked up from germline, CDR1 is MNHNS and CDR2 is SASEGT. With V trimmed by 5 bases and J by 3 bases, 0 bases remained unmatched. CDR3 length equals 13 residues. CDR3: CASSSGDTGELFF. CDR3 DNA sequence: TGTGCCAGCAGTAGCGGGGACACCGGGGAGCTGTTTTTT.

The genes are TRBV10-3 and TRBJ2-3, with 9 bases identical to TRBD2. V dropped 2 bases and J dropped 3; count of bases not matched to a gene: 0. This CDR3 is 14 amino acids long. Germline V lookup: CDR1 ENHRY, CDR2 SYGVKD. Written as DNA, the CDR3 is TGTGCCATCAGTGAGGCGGGAGGGACAGATACGCAGTATTTT. It is translated as CAISEAGGTDTQYF.